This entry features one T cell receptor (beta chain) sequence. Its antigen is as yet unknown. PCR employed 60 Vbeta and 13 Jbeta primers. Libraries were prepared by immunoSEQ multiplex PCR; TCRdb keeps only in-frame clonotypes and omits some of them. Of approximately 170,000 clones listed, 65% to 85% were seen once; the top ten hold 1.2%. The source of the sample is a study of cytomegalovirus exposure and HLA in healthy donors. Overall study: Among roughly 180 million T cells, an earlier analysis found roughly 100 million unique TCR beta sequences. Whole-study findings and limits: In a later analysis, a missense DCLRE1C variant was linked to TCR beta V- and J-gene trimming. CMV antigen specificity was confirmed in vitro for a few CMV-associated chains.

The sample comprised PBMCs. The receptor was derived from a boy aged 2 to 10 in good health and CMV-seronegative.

The CDR3 sequence: CASSQEGLPTDTQYF. The CDR3 nucleotides are TGCGCCAGCAGCCAGGAGGGACTACCCACAGATACGCAGTATTTT. The chain combines TRBV4-3 with TRBJ2-3; 7 nucleotides line up with TRBD2. V shed 3 bases and J 2 bases; nucleotides not matched to a gene: 5. CDR1 and CDR2 (germline): LGHNA, YSLEER. The CDR3 covers 15 residues.